This T cell receptor (beta chain) was obtained from a study of patients and donors after allogeneic stem cell transplantation. MiXCR, run by TCRdb on the RT-PCR reads, gives a single entry per CDR3 protein. The sample carries 150,000 to 200,000 distinct CDR3 sequences, around two fifths recorded once. The sequencing sample was made of blood, either unsorted or a sorted T cell fraction (not recorded which). The sequence derives from a human donor who was either an allogeneic HSCT recipient or a stem cell or donor lymphocyte infusion donor (not recorded which). It is not recorded whose cells these are; they may come from a transplant donor.

The CDR3 nucleotides are TGCGCCAGCAGCCACGGCCCCTCCTACGAGCAGTACTTC. It translates to CASSHGPSYEQYF. The chain has TRBV5-1 and TRBJ2-7; D not certain. Trimming took 4 bases from V and 0 from J, leaving 8 bases between them. Germline V gene sequence: CDR1 SGHRS, CDR2 YFSETQ. This CDR3 contains 13 residues.